What follows are 25 T cell receptor beta chains derived from one specimen sequenced in a study of T-cell reconstitution after alpha-beta-depleted transplantation in children. Researchers prepared the TCRbeta library using unique molecular identifiers, the study reports. TCRdb analysed the PCR reads with MiXCR anew, one entry per CDR3 protein. The data contain fewer than 700,000 distinct CDR3 sequences, around 13% of them singletons. The material was PBMCs, mostly from graft donor cells, obtained 360 days after TCRalphabeta/CD19-depleted stem cell transplant. The receptors originated from a male patient between 5 and 17 years old who had a stem cell transplant for acute myeloid leukemia, so the T cells may come from the graft donor.

This chain links TRBV7-6 with TRBJ2-3, with TRBD2 matching over 10 bases. The J segment lost 2 bases and the V segment lost 5 bases, leaving 4 bases of the junction unmatched. Germline V lookup: CDR1 SGHVS, CDR2 FNYEAQ. The CDR3 has 15 amino acids. The CDR3 loop reads CASSIGLADTDTQYF. The CDR3 region has the DNA TGTGCCAGCAGCATAGGACTAGCGGACACAGATACGCAGTATTTT.

The chain is built from TRBV11-3 and TRBJ2-1, with 8 bases that match TRBD1. The CDR3 has 15 residues. The ends lost 3 bases at V and 7 bases at J; junction bases unmatched: 8. Germline CDR1 SGHNT, CDR2 YENEEA. CDR3 nucleotides: TGTGCCAGCAGCTTGCGAGGACAGGGAGAGAATGAGCAGTTCTTC. Protein product: CASSLRGQGENEQFF.

A remark on this clonotype: Germline is not matched at one junction end, which may reflect a read error. The chain is built from TRBV12-3 or TRBV12-4 and TRBJ2-3; the D gene is possibly TRBD2 (6 bases). This CDR3 has 14 residues. The CDR3 bases are TGTGCCAGCATTTTAGCGGACCCCGGAGGTACGCAGTATTTT. Protein: CASILADPGGTQYF.

The chain recombines TRBV6-5 with TRBJ2-3; TRBD2 is a possible D gene (5 bases). V lost 6 bases, J lost 2 bases, and 15 bases lay in between. This CDR3 spans 15 amino acids. Per the germline V gene, CDR1 is MNHEY and CDR2 is SVGAGI. CDR3 amino acids: CASSYGGLVTDTQYF. The CDR3 bases are TGTGCCAGCAGCTACGGCGGGCTAGTCACAGATACGCAGTATTTT.

This clonotype was seen at least ten times. The J gene is TRBJ1-6, the V gene TRBV6-4, with 7 bases identical to TRBD1. The CDR3 contains 19 residues. V trimming: 10 bases; J trimming: 0 bases; junction bases outside the gene matches: 18. Germline-derived CDR1 and CDR2 are MRHNA and SNTAGT. CDR3 nucleotide sequence: TGTGCCACCAATCTGAGGGACAGACCCCCGAGCTCCTATAATTCACCCCTCCACTTT. It encodes CATNLRDRPPSSYNSPLHF.

This clonotype was found a few times. At one end the junction does not follow the germline gene, possibly because of a read error. The chain carries TRBV4-1 and TRBJ2-7; 7 bases are shared with TRBD2. The germline CDR1 and CDR2 sequences are MGHRA and YSYEKL. This CDR3 spans 18 amino acids. DNA of the CDR3: TGCGGCAGCAGCCTACTCCTCCGGGGAGGGCCTAGGGAAGGCGAGCAGTACTTC. Amino acids: CGSSLLLRGGPREGEQYF.

The chain carries TRBV15 and TRBJ2-7; D gene uncertain. Germline lookup yields CDR1 LNHNV and CDR2 YYDKDF (reference sequence). The CDR3 extends over 15 amino acids. The ends were cut back, 1 base at V and 2 bases at J, with 12 bases in the middle. The CDR3 nucleotides read TGTGCCACCAGCAGAGCCAGCCCCTCCACCTACGAGCAGTACTTC. As protein: CATSRASPSTYEQYF.

This clonotype has more than one count but fewer than ten. The rearrangement uses TRBV10-3 and TRBJ2-7; TRBD2 agrees at 11 bases. J was trimmed by 4 bases and V by 6 bases; bases with no gene match: 8. Germline V lookup: CDR1 ENHRY, CDR2 SYGVKD. The length of the CDR3 is 15 residues. The CDR3 loop is CAISPGASGRYEQYF. DNA of the CDR3: TGTGCCATCAGCCCAGGGGCTAGCGGGAGGTACGAGCAGTACTTC.

The V gene is TRBV2, the J gene TRBJ1-1; no firm D call. V shed 11 bases and J shed 1 base, with 20 bases lying between them. CDR1 is SNHLY, CDR2 FYNNEI, per germline. The CDR3 extends over 15 amino acids. The CDR3 DNA reads TGTGCCCAGCAATTGGGAGGCGTTGGGAACACTGAAGCTTTCTTT. Translation: CAQQLGGVGNTEAFF.

This clonotype was counted between two and nine times. The chain employs TRBV12-3 or TRBV12-4 and TRBJ2-2; TRBD1 matches 8 bases. Germline trimming cut 6 bases from V and 7 bases from J; bases unmatched to any gene: 7. The CDR3 runs 14 residues. The CDR3 coding sequence is TGTGCCAGCAGGTGGACAGGGACAAGCGGGGAGCTGTTTTTT. Its translation is CASRWTGTSGELFF.

Many counts were recorded for this clonotype. The chain is built from TRBV24-1 and TRBJ1-2; 10 bases are shared with TRBD1. The CDR3 is 15 amino acids. CDR1 and CDR2 (germline): KGHDR, SFDVKD. V shed 2 bases, J shed 7 bases, and the junction held 6 bases outside the gene matches. The CDR3 reads CATSDSGTGVAGYTF. DNA for the CDR3: TGTGCCACCAGTGATTCCGGGACAGGGGTGGCTGGCTACACCTTC.

This clonotype was counted only a few times. This sequence joins TRBV6-1 and TRBJ2-1; 9 nucleotides align to TRBD2. The CDR3 runs to 20 residues. V lost 1 base, J lost 0 bases, and 13 bases stayed unmatched. Germline CDR1 and CDR2: MNHNS and SASEGT. The CDR3 DNA is TGTGCCAGCAGTGAAGGGATAGGGACTAGCCCCATCGGCTCCTACAATGAGCAGTTCTTC. This sequence encodes CASSEGIGTSPIGSYNEQFF.

This clonotype has more than one count but fewer than ten. This chain's CDR3 is CSARKPNYNEQFF. In DNA, the CDR3 is TGCAGTGCTAGGAAACCAAATTACAATGAGCAGTTCTTC. The rearrangement uses TRBV20-1 and TRBJ2-1; D gene ambiguous. The CDR3 is 13 amino acids. V was shortened by 3 bases and J by 4 bases, with 10 bases between the two germline ends. Germline CDR1 DFQATT, CDR2 SNEGSKA (reference sequence).

This rearrangement joins TRBV20-1 to TRBJ2-7, with TRBD1 matching 7 bases. After removal of 5 bases from V and 2 bases from J, the junction contained 6 bases not matched to a gene. Per germline, CDR1 DFQATT and CDR2 SNEGSKA (reference sequence). The CDR3 has 13 amino acids. CDR3 sequence (DNA): TGCAGTGCTTCCGACAGGGATCCCTACGAGCAGTACTTC. Its protein is CSASDRDPYEQYF.

V usage is TRBV3-1 and J usage is TRBJ2-5, with D possibly matching TRBD2 (5 bases). There are 15 residues in the CDR3. Germline-derived CDR1 and CDR2 are LGHDT and YNNKEL (reference sequence). The ends were cut back, 2 bases at V and 5 bases at J, with 15 bases in the middle. CDR3 loop: CASSQFRLGMETQYF. DNA of the CDR3: TGTGCCAGCAGCCAATTCCGTCTCGGGATGGAGACCCAGTACTTC.

There are many counts of this clonotype. V is TRBV28 and J is TRBJ1-2, with TRBD1 as a possible D gene (5 bases). Germline values: CDR1 MDHEN, CDR2 SYDVKM. The CDR3 consists of 13 residues. V was pared by 2 bases and J by 4 bases, with 8 bases between. CDR3 sequence (DNA): TGTGCCAGCAGTTTAGCAGGGTCCTATGGCTACACCTTC. Its protein is CASSLAGSYGYTF.

The rearrangement uses TRBV4-3 and TRBJ2-3; 9 nucleotides line up with TRBD1. Per germline, CDR1 LGHNA and CDR2 YSLEER. CDR3 length: 15 amino acids. J was trimmed by 6 bases and V by 4 bases; bases with no gene match: 8. The CDR3 sequence: CASSLGTGWSDTQYF. CDR3 nucleotides: TGCGCCAGCAGCCTGGGGACAGGGTGGTCGGATACGCAGTATTTT.

This clonotype has only a few counts. The gene calls are TRBV28 and TRBJ1-6; perhaps TRBD1 as D (5 bases). Germline CDR1 reads MDHEN; CDR2 reads SYDVKM. V gave up 5 bases and J gave up 9 bases, with 14 bases separating them. The CDR3 runs to 14 residues. This chain's CDR3 is CASSQIRGGSPLHF. CDR3 DNA sequence: TGTGCCAGCAGTCAAATTAGGGGTGGTTCACCCCTCCACTTT.

Many counts were recorded for this clonotype. The chain recombines TRBV15 with TRBJ2-6; D might be TRBD1 or TRBD2, each matching 6 bases. Germline CDR1 reads LNHNV; CDR2 reads YYDKDF (reference sequence). Deletions cut 0 bases from V and 4 bases from J, with 19 bases between. The CDR3 is 19 residues long. CDR3 protein: CATSRDQPGGGIGANVLTF. CDR3 nucleotide sequence: TGTGCCACCAGCAGAGATCAACCCGGGGGCGGCATAGGGGCCAACGTCCTGACTTTC.

The chain has TRBV20-1 and TRBJ2-3; 9 bases are shared with TRBD2. Losses at the gene ends were 0 bases for V and 4 bases for J; bases not matched to a gene: 5. The CDR3 has 15 residues. From germline, CDR1 is DFQATT and CDR2 SNEGSKA (reference sequence). The CDR3 DNA follows: TGCAGTGCTAGAGAAGTAGCGGGAGTTTCAGATACGCAGTATTTT. It specifies CSAREVAGVSDTQYF.

This clonotype has at least ten counts. The V gene is TRBV12-3 or TRBV12-4, the J gene TRBJ2-7, with 11 bases aligning to TRBD2. V dropped 5 bases and J dropped 4; count of bases not matched to a gene: 7. The CDR3 covers 15 residues. This CDR3 is CASSHTSGSLYEQYF. CDR3 in DNA: TGTGCCAGCAGTCATACTAGCGGGAGTCTATACGAGCAGTACTTC.

This clonotype was seen more than once but under ten times. This sequence joins TRBV7-6 and TRBJ2-6; D remains unclear. Per the germline V gene, CDR1 is SGHVS and CDR2 is FNYEAQ. V dropped 5 bases and J dropped 2 bases, with 16 bases sitting between them. The CDR3 contains 17 residues. CDR3: CASSPQASGAGANVLTF. CDR3 coding DNA: TGTGCCAGCAGCCCCCAGGCTTCGGGTGCTGGGGCCAACGTCCTGACTTTC.

The chain has TRBV6-4 and TRBJ2-7; 9 bases are shared with TRBD2. From germline, CDR1 is MRHNA and CDR2 SNTAGT. V was clipped by 6 bases and J by 4 bases; unmatched bases: 10. The CDR3 is 15 amino acids. The CDR3 sequence: CASSILAGEGYEQYF. In nucleotides, the CDR3 is TGTGCCAGCAGCATCTTAGCGGGAGAGGGGTACGAGCAGTACTTC.

At least ten counts were recorded for this clonotype. The chain is built from TRBV11-2 and TRBJ1-5, with 11 positions matching TRBD1. V trimming: 4 bases; J trimming: 0 bases; junction bases outside the gene matches: 5. Per germline, CDR1 SGHAT and CDR2 FQNNGV. The CDR3 is 17 residues long. The CDR3 DNA reads as TGTGCCAGCAGCTGGGGACAGGGGGACTATAGCAATCAGCCCCAGCATTTT. Amino acid sequence: CASSWGQGDYSNQPQHF.

This clonotype was observed many times. V is TRBV29-1 and J is TRBJ2-2, with TRBD2 matching 8 bases. The CDR3 covers 18 residues. The J segment lost 0 bases and the V segment lost 4 bases, leaving 13 bases of the junction unmatched. The germline V gene encodes CDR1 SQVTM and CDR2 ANQGSEA. The CDR3 sequence: CSVGAPVLGLANTGELFF. The CDR3 DNA follows: TGCAGCGTTGGGGCACCCGTTCTGGGACTAGCGAACACCGGGGAGCTGTTTTTT.